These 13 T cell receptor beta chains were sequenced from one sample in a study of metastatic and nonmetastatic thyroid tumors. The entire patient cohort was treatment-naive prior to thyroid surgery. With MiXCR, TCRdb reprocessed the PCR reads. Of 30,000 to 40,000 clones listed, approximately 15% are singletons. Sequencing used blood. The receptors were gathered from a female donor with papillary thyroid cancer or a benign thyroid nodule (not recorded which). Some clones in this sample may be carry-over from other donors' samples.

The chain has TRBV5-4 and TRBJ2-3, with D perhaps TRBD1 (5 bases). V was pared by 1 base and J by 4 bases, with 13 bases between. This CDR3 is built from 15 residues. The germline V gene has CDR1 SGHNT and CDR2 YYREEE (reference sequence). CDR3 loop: CASSLTGGFADTQYF. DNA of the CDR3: TGTGCCAGCAGCTTGACAGGTGGTTTCGCAGATACGCAGTATTTT.

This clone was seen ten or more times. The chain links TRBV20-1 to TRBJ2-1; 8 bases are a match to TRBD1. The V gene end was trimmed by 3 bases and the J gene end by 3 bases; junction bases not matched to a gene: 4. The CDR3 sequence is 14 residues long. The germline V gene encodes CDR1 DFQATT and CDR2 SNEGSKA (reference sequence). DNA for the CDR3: TGCAGTGCTAGGGACGGGACAGGCTACAATGAGCAGTTCTTC. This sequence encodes CSARDGTGYNEQFF.

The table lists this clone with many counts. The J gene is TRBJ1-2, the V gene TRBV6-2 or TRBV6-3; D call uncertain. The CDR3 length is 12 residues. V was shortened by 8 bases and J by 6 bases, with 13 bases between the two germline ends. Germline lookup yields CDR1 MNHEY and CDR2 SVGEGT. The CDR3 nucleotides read TGTGCCAGCTGGGAACTTTCCCATGGCTACACCTTC. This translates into CASWELSHGYTF.

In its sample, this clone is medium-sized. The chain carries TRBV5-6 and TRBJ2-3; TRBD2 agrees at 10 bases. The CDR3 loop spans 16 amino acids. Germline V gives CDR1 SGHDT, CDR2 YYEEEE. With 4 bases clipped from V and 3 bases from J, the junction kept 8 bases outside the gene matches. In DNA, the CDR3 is TGTGCCAGCAGCACTTTCGGAGCGGGAGGGACAGATACGCAGTATTTT. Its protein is CASSTFGAGGTDTQYF.

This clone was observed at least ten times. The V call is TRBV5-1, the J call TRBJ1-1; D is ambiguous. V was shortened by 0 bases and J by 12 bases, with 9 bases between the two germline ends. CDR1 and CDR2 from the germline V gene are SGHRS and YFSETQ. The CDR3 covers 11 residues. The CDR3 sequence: CASSLGVGTFF. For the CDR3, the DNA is TGCGCCAGCAGCTTGGGAGTGGGAACTTTCTTT. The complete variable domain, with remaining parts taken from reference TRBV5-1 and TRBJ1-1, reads KAGVTQTPRYLIKTRGQQVTLSCSPISGHRSVSWYQQTPGQGLQFLFEYFSETQRNKGNFPGRFSGRQFSNSRSEMNVSTLELGDSALYLCASSLGVGTFFGQGTRLTVV.

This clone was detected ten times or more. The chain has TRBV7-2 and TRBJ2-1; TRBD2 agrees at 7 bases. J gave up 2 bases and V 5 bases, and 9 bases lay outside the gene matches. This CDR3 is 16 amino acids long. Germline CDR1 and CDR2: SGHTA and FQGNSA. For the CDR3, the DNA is TGTGCCAGCAGCCTAGGGAGGGGTTGGACCTACAATGAGCAGTTCTTC. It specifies CASSLGRGWTYNEQFF.

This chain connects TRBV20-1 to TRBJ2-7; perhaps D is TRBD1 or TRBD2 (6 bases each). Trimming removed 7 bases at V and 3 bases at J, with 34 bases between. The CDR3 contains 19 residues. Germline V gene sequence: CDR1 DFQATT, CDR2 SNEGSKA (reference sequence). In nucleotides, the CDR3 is TGCAGTGGACAGGACGCCACGGGCGGGACCCAGGGACACAACTACGAGCAGTACTTC. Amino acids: CSGQDATGGTQGHNYEQYF.

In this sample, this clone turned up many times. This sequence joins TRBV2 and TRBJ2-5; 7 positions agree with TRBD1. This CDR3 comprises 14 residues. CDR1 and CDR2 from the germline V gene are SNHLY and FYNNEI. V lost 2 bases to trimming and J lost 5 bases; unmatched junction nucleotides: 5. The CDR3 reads CASSERTGRETQYF. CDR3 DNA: TGTGCCAGCAGTGAAAGGACAGGAAGGGAGACCCAGTACTTC.

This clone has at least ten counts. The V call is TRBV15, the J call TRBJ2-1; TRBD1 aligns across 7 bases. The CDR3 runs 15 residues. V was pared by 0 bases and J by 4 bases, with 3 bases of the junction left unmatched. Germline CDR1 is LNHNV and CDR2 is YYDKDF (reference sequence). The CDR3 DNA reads TGTGCCACCAGCAGAGATGCGACAGGGTACAATGAGCAGTTCTTC. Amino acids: CATSRDATGYNEQFF.

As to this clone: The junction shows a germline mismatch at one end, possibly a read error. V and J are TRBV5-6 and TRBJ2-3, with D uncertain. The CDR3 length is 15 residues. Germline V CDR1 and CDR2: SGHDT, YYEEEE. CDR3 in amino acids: CASSPWASETDTQYF. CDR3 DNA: TGTGCCAGCAGCCCTTGGGCGTCCGAAACAGACACGCAGTATTTT.

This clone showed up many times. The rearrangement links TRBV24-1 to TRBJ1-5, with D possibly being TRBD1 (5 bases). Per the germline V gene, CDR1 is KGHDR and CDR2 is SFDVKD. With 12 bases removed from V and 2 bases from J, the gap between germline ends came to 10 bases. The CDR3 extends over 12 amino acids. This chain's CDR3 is CAVQGRNQPQHF. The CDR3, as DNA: TGTGCCGTCCAGGGTCGCAATCAGCCCCAGCATTTT.

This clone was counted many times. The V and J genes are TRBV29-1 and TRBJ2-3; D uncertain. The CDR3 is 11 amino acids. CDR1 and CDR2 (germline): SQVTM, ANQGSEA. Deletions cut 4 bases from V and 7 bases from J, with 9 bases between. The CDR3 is CSVGDGNTQYF. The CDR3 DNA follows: TGCAGCGTTGGTGATGGAAATACGCAGTATTTT.

CDR3 in amino acids: CASSYDNRRPWLAFF. CDR3 nucleotide sequence: TGTGCCAGCAGTTACGACAACAGGCGCCCCTGGTTAGCTTTCTTT. The chain links TRBV6-2 or TRBV6-3 to TRBJ1-1; possibly TRBD1 for D (5 bases). Looked up from germline, CDR1 is MNHEY and CDR2 is SVGEGT. V was pared by 2 bases and J by 10 bases, with 20 bases between. The length of the CDR3 is 15 residues.